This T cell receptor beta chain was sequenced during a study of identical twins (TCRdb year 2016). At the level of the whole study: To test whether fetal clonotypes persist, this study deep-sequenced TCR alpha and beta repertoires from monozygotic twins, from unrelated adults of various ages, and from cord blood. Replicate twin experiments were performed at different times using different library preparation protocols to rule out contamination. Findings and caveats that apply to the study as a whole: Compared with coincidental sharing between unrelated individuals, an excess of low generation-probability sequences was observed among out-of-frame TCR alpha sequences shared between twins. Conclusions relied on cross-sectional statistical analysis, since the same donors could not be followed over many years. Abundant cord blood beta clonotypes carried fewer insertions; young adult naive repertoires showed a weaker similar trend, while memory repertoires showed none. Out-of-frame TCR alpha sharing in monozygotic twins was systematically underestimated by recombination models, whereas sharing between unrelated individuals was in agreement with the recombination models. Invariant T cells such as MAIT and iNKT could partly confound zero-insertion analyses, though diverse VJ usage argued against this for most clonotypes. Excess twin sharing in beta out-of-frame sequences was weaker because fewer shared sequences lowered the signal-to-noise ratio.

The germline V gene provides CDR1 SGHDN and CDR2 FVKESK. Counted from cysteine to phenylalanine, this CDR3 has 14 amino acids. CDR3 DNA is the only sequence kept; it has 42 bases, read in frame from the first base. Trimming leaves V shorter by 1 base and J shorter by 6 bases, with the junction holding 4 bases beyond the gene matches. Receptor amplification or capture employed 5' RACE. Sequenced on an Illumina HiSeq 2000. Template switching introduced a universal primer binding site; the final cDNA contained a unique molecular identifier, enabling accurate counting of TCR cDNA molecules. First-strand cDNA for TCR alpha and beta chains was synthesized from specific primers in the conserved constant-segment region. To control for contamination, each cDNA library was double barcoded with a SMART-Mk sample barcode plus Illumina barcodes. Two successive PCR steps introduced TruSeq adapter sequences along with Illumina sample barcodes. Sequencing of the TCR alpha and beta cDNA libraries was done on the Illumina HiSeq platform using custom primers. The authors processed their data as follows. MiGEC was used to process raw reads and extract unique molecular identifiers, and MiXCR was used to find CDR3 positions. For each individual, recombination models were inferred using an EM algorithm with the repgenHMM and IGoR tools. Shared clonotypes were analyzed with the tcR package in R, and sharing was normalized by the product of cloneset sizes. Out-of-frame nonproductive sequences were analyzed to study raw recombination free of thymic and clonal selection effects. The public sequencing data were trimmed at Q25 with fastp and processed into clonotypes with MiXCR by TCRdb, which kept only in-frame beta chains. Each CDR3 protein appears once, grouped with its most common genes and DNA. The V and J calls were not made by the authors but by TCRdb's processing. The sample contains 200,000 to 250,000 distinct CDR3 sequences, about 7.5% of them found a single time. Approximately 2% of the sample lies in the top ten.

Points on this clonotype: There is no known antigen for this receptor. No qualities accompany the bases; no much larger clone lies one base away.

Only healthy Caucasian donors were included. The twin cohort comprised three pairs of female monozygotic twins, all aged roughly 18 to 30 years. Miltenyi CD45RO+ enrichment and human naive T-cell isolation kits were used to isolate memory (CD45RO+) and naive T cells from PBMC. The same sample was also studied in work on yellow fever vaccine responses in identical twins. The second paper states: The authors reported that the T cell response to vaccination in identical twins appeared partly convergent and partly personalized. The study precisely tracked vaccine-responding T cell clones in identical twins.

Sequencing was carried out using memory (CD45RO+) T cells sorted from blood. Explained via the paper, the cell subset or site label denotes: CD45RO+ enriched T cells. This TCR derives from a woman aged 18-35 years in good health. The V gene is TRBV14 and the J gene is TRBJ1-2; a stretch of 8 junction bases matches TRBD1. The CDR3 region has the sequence CASSQAIQGDGYTF. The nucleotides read TGTGCCAGCAGCCAAGCGATACAGGGGGATGGCTACACCTTC.